This T cell receptor (beta chain) stems from a study of T-cell memory formation after mild COVID-19. Whole-study context: The two donors had largely donor-specific TCR clusters.

TCRdb redid the calling of the 5' RACE reads with MiXCR, one entry per CDR3 protein. The sample shows tens of thousands of distinct CDR3 sequences, around 6.3% of them seen only once. This clonotype was observed many times. With 6 bases clipped from V and 7 bases from J, the junction kept 1 base outside the gene matches. The CDR3 sequence is 14 residues long. Sequencing was performed on PBMCs or a T cell subset sorted from them (not recorded which). The chain uses TRBV12-3 or TRBV12-4 and TRBJ2-1, with 15 bases that match TRBD2. The sequence came from an adult who had mild COVID-19 (a few samples of this study predate the infection). Cell type and time point are not known. DNA for the CDR3: TGTGCCAGCAGAGGACTAGCGGGAGGGAATGAGCAGTTCTTC. It codes for CASRGLAGGNEQFF.